These T cell receptor beta chains were read from a single sample in a study of beta chain features in type 1 diabetes. Clones were sequenced by immunoSEQ multiplex PCR, and TCRdb holds only the in-frame ones, with some missing. This table holds 900,000 or so clones, roughly a sixth found once. Sequenced material: naive CD4+ T cells from blood. These receptors were collected from a woman between 18 and 29 years old in good health. Both conserved end residues are trimmed from each CDR3. Each record gives: J gene, V gene, CDR3 protein.

TRBJ2-7,TRBV7-2,ASSLAGTGTYEQY
TRBJ2-2,TRBV9,ASSVDGGRRAGELF
TRBJ2-2,TRBV7-2,ASSLGRQGITGELF
TRBJ2-2,TRBV27,ASSLYRGTGELF
TRBJ2-1,TRBV18,ASSLFGQGLNEQF
TRBJ2-1,TRBV29-1,SVAEGNEQF
TRBJ1-1,TRBV5-6,ASSLARKRNTEAF
TRBJ2-7,TRBV19,ASSIQDNYEQY
TRBJ2-7,TRBV5-1,ASSLADGSEQY
TRBJ1-2,TRBV2,ASSAEVANYGYT
TRBJ1-3,TRBV7-8,ASSLGRRGPRSGNTIY
TRBJ2-5,TRBV29-1,SVDPARETQY
TRBJ1-4,TRBV29-1,SARKGTTNEKLF
TRBJ1-2,TRBV4-1,ASSQGQGLNYGYT
TRBJ2-3,TRBV4-3,ASSQDNLAGGQDTQY
TRBJ2-1,TRBV4-2,ASSQGGLAGVGEQF
TRBJ2-3,TRBV18,ASSPTQTTTDTQY
TRBJ1-2,TRBV5-1,ASNFGELNYGYT
TRBJ2-1,TRBV27,ASKKTSGNINEQF
TRBJ2-7,TRBV6-1,ASSEGNEQY
TRBJ1-2,TRBV6-9,ASPLPGGSNYGYT
TRBJ2-3,TRBV7-2,ASSQEPVLTDTQY
TRBJ1-1,TRBV7-9,ASSLVDLGEAF
TRBJ2-7,TRBV29-1,SAKQGNYEQY
TRBJ1-4,TRBV11-2,ASSLGFRTVNEKLF
TRBJ2-1,TRBV2,ASAENNEQF
TRBJ2-5,TRBV5-1,ASKPSGGYQETQY
TRBJ2-1,TRBV9,ASSVVGSGRLHEQF
TRBJ2-7,TRBV10-3,AISEDRGNYEQY
TRBJ2-1,TRBV9,ASSRTSGPYNEQF
TRBJ1-2,TRBV4-2,ASSQTPSRDREDGYT
TRBJ2-1,TRBV5-1,ASSGGQGNYNEQF
TRBJ2-1,TRBV7-2,ASSSPGLGLEQF
TRBJ1-1,TRBV7-2,ASSLVFAGNTEAF
TRBJ2-7,TRBV5-5,ASRGQGNIYEQY
TRBJ2-2,TRBV18,ASSPDAGELF
TRBJ1-5,TRBV27,ASSSRQGHQPQH